One sample yielded the 8 T cell receptor beta chains listed below, sequenced in a study of cytomegalovirus exposure and HLA in healthy donors. The PCR used 60 Vbeta and 13 Jbeta primers. TCRdb keeps only in-frame clones here, not all; method: immunoSEQ multiplex PCR. This sample has roughly 200,000 clones, with around 78% found just once. Sequenced sample: PBMCs. The source is a woman younger than 45 in good health and CMV-seropositive.

This chain links TRBV6-6 with TRBJ2-1; no clear D. Germline CDR1 is MNHNY and CDR2 is SVGAGI (reference sequence). The CDR3 has 15 residues. V was clipped by 2 bases and J by 5 bases, with 13 bases between them. The CDR3 sequence: CASSYGRHLHNEQFF. DNA for the CDR3: TGTGCCAGCAGTTACGGTCGACACTTACACAATGAGCAGTTCTTC.

V gene TRBV5-4 combines with J gene TRBJ1-3, with a tentative D call TRBD1 (6 bases). Trimming pared 2 bases from V and 0 bases from J, leaving 15 bases between. The germline CDR1 and CDR2 sequences are SGHNT and YYREEE (reference sequence). The CDR3 extends over 17 amino acids. For the CDR3, the DNA is TGTGCCAGCAGCTTAGGCCCCACAGGGACCTCTGGAAACACCATATATTTT. This encodes CASSLGPTGTSGNTIYF.

This clone was seen a handful of times. CDR3 protein: CASSERGGSSGNTIYF. The CDR3 nucleotides are TGTGCCAGCAGTGAAAGGGGCGGAAGCTCTGGAAACACCATATATTTT. J is TRBJ1-3 and V is TRBV6-1; a weak D match, TRBD1 (5 bases). V lost 2 bases and J lost 0, with 11 bases in between. The CDR3 extends over 16 amino acids. The germline CDR1 and CDR2 sequences are MNHNS and SASEGT.

This sequence joins TRBV5-6 and TRBJ1-2, with 9 bases lining up with TRBD1. V dropped 0 bases and J dropped 3; count of bases not matched to a gene: 6. Germline CDR1 SGHDT, CDR2 YYEEEE. The CDR3 length is 16 residues. The CDR3 here is CASSLGQGVWDYGYTF. CDR3 nucleotides: TGTGCCAGCAGCTTGGGACAGGGGGTGTGGGACTATGGCTACACCTTC. Complete variable domain (other parts from reference TRBV5-6 and TRBJ1-2): DAGVTQSPTHLIKTRGQQVTLRCSPKSGHDTVSWYQQALGQGPQFIFQYYEEEERQRGNFPDRFSGHQFPNYSSELNVNALLLGDSALYLCASSLGQGVWDYGYTFGSGTRLTVV.

The chain is built from TRBV5-4 and TRBJ2-5; 7 nucleotides match TRBD1. This CDR3 comprises 15 residues. Germline V gives CDR1 SGHNT, CDR2 YYREEE (reference sequence). V shed 2 bases, J shed 0 bases, and the junction held 4 bases outside the gene matches. CDR3 protein: CASSLPTGNQETQYF. The CDR3, as DNA: TGTGCCAGCAGCTTACCGACAGGGAACCAAGAGACCCAGTACTTC. The whole variable domain, remainder taken from reference TRBV5-4 and TRBJ2-5, is ETGVTQSPTHLIKTRGQQVTLRCSSQSGHNTVSWYQQALGQGPQFIFQYYREEENGRGNFPPRFSGLQFPNYSSELNVNALELDDSALYLCASSLPTGNQETQYFGPGTRLLVL.

This clone was seen more than once but under ten times. Other DNA sequences in this sample translate to the same CDR3. The chain combines TRBV27 with TRBJ2-3; TRBD2 matches 12 bases. This CDR3 has 16 residues. The germline V gene has CDR1 MNHEY and CDR2 SMNVEV (reference sequence). The J segment lost 1 base and the V segment lost 4 bases, leaving 3 bases of the junction unmatched. The CDR3 sequence: CASSSRLAGGTDTQYF. The CDR3 DNA reads TGTGCCAGCAGTTCCAGACTAGCGGGAGGCACAGATACGCAGTATTTT.

The rearrangement joins TRBV10-1 to TRBJ2-2, with D tentatively TRBD1 (6 bases). V dropped 0 bases and J dropped 3 bases, with 14 bases sitting between them. Germline-derived CDR1 and CDR2 are WNHNN and SYGVQD (reference sequence). The CDR3 is 17 amino acids. The CDR3: CASSESGGRKYTGELFF. The CDR3 DNA reads as TGCGCCAGCAGTGAGTCAGGGGGAAGAAAATACACCGGGGAGCTGTTTTTT.

This clone has just a few counts. The chain combines TRBV6-5 with TRBJ2-7; perhaps TRBD2 as D (5 bases). This CDR3 comprises 15 residues. Trimming took 5 bases from V and 0 from J, leaving 14 bases between them. Germline V gene sequence: CDR1 MNHEY, CDR2 SVGAGI. CDR3 bases: TGTGCCAGCAGTCGAGCCCTAGCAGGCTCCTACGAGCAGTACTTC. Translating gives CASSRALAGSYEQYF.